This TCR beta chain stems from a study of a mutant IDH1 vaccine in newly diagnosed glioma (dated by TCRdb to the early 2020s). Some background on the complete study: Vaccination began 4-6 weeks after radiotherapy alone, or alongside temozolomide cycles in the chemotherapy-containing groups. For exploratory analyses, longitudinal TCRB deep sequencing was carried out in under 30 treated patients wherever samples were available. Visit V12 was the week-35 safety follow-up and visit V13 was the week-47 end of study. Prior to enrollment, patients had been given standard therapy consisting of radiotherapy alone, temozolomide alone, or radiochemotherapy with temozolomide, with the combination given to most patients. Of the roughly 31 treated patients, approximately 62% were male and about 38% were female, and the mean age was approximately 37 years. Peripheral blood was drawn at six visits: V03 (baseline), V05, V07, V10, V12 and V13.

V loses 0 bases of germline sequence and J loses 0 bases, and the interval between the two ends is 7 bases. From the germline V gene, CDR1 is SGHDT and CDR2 is YYEEEE. From cysteine to phenylalanine, the CDR3 is 14 amino acids long. This entry keeps only the CDR3 DNA: 42 bases, framed from base 1. Per the publication, the time point label means: week 35, safety follow-up. Each vaccine dose was 300 ug of a 20-mer mutant IDH1 peptide in Montanide, given subcutaneously with topical imiquimod. Eight vaccinations were administered to patients in weeks 1, 3, 5, 7, 11, 15, 19 and 23, corresponding to visits V03 through V10. All donors had newly diagnosed IDH1-mutant astrocytomas of WHO grade 3 or 4 that showed loss of nuclear ATRX. The samples were drawn from NOA16, a multicentre, single-arm, open-label phase I trial in Germany that tested a mutant IDH1 peptide vaccine in humans for the first time. The DNeasy Blood and Tissue Kit was used to extract genomic DNA from EDTA blood for TCRB sequencing.

This clone showed up just once. The target of this receptor is not known. Base qualities are not provided; no much larger clone lies one nucleotide away. General conclusions and limits of the study: Immune responses induced by the vaccine were seen in approximately 92% of patients across multiple MHC alleles. PBMC samples for TCRB deep sequencing were selected based on availability. The authors stated that sample limitations prevented analyses of patient blood samples from being reproduced. Pseudoprogression seemed to be unrelated to changes in the top peripheral T cell clonotypes found by TCRB sequencing.

The library was prepared using the immunoSEQ multiplex PCR assay. Rearranged TCR beta chain sequences were amplified with the hsTCRB Kit following the manufacturer's protocol. TCRB libraries were sequenced on an Illumina MiSeq. The original pipeline was this. Demultiplexing, trimming and gene mapping were performed with the kit vendor's proprietary platform. TCRdb took this table from immuneACCESS and kept in-frame rearrangements with V and J called. Such tables lack part of the clones; where checked against another copy, unresolved V genes explain under half of the gap, and the rest is unexplained. V, J and clone size derive from that table, while D and trimming were established from the DNA sequence. This sample lists around 70,000 clones; approximately 86% were detected once. Approximately 2% of the sample belongs to the ten largest clones.

The specimen was PBMCs, collected from a glioma patient whose treatment included an IDH1 peptide vaccine. The chain uses TRBV5-6 and TRBJ2-7; TRBD2 is possibly the D segment (6 matching bases). This TCR came from a man younger than 45 with glioma. The CDR3: CASSLGGNSYEQYF. The sequence in DNA is TGTGCCAGCAGCTTGGGCGGGAACTCCTACGAGCAGTACTTC. Reference TRBV5-6 and TRBJ2-7 genes cover what lies past the CDR3, so the full variable domain is DAGVTQSPTHLIKTRGQQVTLRCSPKSGHDTVSWYQQALGQGPQFIFQYYEEEERQRGNFPDRFSGHQFPNYSSELNVNALLLGDSALYLCASSLGGNSYEQYFGPGTRLTVT.